Listed here are 16 T cell receptor beta chains from one sample, sequenced in a study of blood T cells in healthy people across ages. Alongside a J-beta primer mix, a sample-barcoded 5' primer served in a second PCR lasting roughly 6 to 12 cycles. TCRdb ran MiXCR on the 5' RACE reads and lists one entry per CDR3 protein. The sample records about 1.4 million distinct CDR3 sequences, approximately 60% being singletons. Sequencing was carried out using blood. All receptors derive from a man aged 18 to 29 in good health.

This clonotype was detected once. The chain employs TRBV6-5 and TRBJ2-7; weak D call: TRBD1 (5 bases). This CDR3 contains 14 residues. Looked up from germline, CDR1 is MNHEY and CDR2 is SVGAGI. Deletions cut 2 bases from V and 5 bases from J, with 13 bases between. The CDR3 region is CASSYAGPRDEQYF. CDR3 nucleotides: TGTGCCAGCAGTTACGCAGGGCCCAGGGACGAGCAGTACTTC.

The chain carries TRBV6-1 and TRBJ1-2; D gene unclear. The germline V and J ends were trimmed by 1 base and 7 bases, with 4 bases remaining between them. Germline V gene lookup returns CDR1 MNHNS and CDR2 SASEGT. The CDR3 spans 11 residues. CDR3 nucleotide sequence: TGTGCCAGCAGTGAAGGAACTGGCTACACCTTC. It encodes CASSEGTGYTF.

This clonotype was counted between two and nine times. The chain couples TRBV2 to TRBJ1-2, with 9 bases aligning to TRBD1. CDR1 SNHLY and CDR2 FYNNEI come from the germline V gene. The V gene end was trimmed by 6 bases and the J gene end by 4 bases; junction bases not matched to a gene: 6. CDR3 size: 14 residues. The CDR3 nucleotides are TGTGCCAGCAGGGAGACAGGGGGAAGCTATGGCTACACCTTC. The encoded protein is CASRETGGSYGYTF.

The CDR3 loop is CASTWGAGYNEQFF. CDR3 DNA: TGTGCCAGCACTTGGGGGGCCGGTTACAATGAGCAGTTCTTC. The chain is built from TRBV28 and TRBJ2-1; D assignment may be TRBD1 or TRBD2 (6 bases each). From germline, CDR1 is MDHEN and CDR2 SYDVKM. The CDR3 is 14 amino acids. The V end lost 7 bases, the J end lost 4 bases, and 14 bases lay between the germline ends.

In its sample, this clonotype was seen once. This chain joins TRBV27 and TRBJ2-1; D is possibly TRBD1 or TRBD2 (5 bases each). Looked up from germline, CDR1 is MNHEY and CDR2 is SMNVEV (reference sequence). The CDR3 spans 12 residues. V lost 6 bases and J lost 10, with 13 bases in between. The CDR3 nucleotides read TGTGCCAGCAGGCTCCCGGGACCAGAGCAGTTCTTC. Protein sequence: CASRLPGPEQFF.

The V and J genes are TRBV7-9 and TRBJ2-3; D is perhaps TRBD2 (6 bases). This CDR3 region has 15 residues. Trimming took off 3 bases at V and 4 bases at J, with 14 bases between the two ends. Germline V CDR1 and CDR2: SEHNR, FQNEAQ (reference sequence). The CDR3 sequence is CASSFASRESDTQYF. In DNA form, the CDR3 reads TGTGCCAGCAGCTTTGCTAGCCGGGAGTCAGATACGCAGTATTTT. Supplemented by reference TRBV7-9 and TRBJ2-3, the full variable domain reads DTGVSQNPRHKITKRGQNVTFRCDPISEHNRLYWYRQTLGQGPEFLTYFQNEAQLEKSRLLSDRFSAERPKGSFSTLEIQRTEQGDSAMYLCASSFASRESDTQYFGPGTRLTVL.

A single count supports this clonotype. The chain links TRBV7-6 to TRBJ2-7, with D possibly being TRBD1 (5 bases). The germline V and J ends were trimmed by 1 base and 4 bases, with 14 bases remaining between them. There are 15 residues in the CDR3. Germline V gene data show CDR1 as SGHVS and CDR2 as FNYEAQ. CDR3 residues: CASSLGQGDGYEQYF. DNA of the CDR3: TGTGCCAGCAGCTTAGGGCAGGGTGATGGGTACGAGCAGTACTTC.

This clonotype has more than one count but fewer than ten. The rearrangement uses TRBV27 and TRBJ2-7; D is perhaps TRBD2 (6 bases). The germline V gene has CDR1 MNHEY and CDR2 SMNVEV (reference sequence). This CDR3 is 15 amino acids long. V lost 2 bases and J 4 bases, leaving 15 bases between the germline ends. The CDR3 sequence is CASSLTPGDYYEQYF. CDR3 nucleotide sequence: TGTGCCAGCAGTTTAACCCCGGGAGACTATTACGAGCAGTACTTC.

The chain couples TRBV5-1 to TRBJ1-1, with unresolved D. The CDR3 spans 17 residues. Trimming removed 4 bases at V and 0 bases at J, with 19 bases between. Looked up from germline, CDR1 is SGHRS and CDR2 is YFSETQ. This CDR3 reads CASSPGRAAIMNTEAFF. In DNA, the CDR3 is TGCGCCAGCAGCCCCGGGCGCGCGGCGATAATGAACACTGAAGCTTTCTTT.

V usage is TRBV7-6 and J usage is TRBJ1-1, with D uncertain. From germline, CDR1 is SGHVS and CDR2 FNYEAQ. There are 15 residues in the CDR3. Trimming cost V 3 bases and J 0 bases, with 11 bases left between them. The CDR3, as DNA: TGTGCCAGCAGCTTCCCCCCGAACATGAACACTGAAGCTTTCTTT. Translated: CASSFPPNMNTEAFF.

V is TRBV12-3 or TRBV12-4 and J is TRBJ2-5; tentative D call: TRBD2 (5 bases). The DNA matches TRBJ2-7 better at its end, which makes the J call doubtful. This CDR3 is 12 amino acids long. The CDR3 nucleotides are TGTGCCAGCAGTTTCCCGAGGGACGAGCAGTACTTC. Protein sequence: CASSFPRDEQYF.

The sample holds a few counts of this clonotype. V gene TRBV5-1 combines with J gene TRBJ2-1; 10 bases map to TRBD2. The CDR3 totals 14 residues. Looked up from germline, CDR1 is SGHRS and CDR2 is YFSETQ. The V and J ends lost 2 bases and 6 bases, in that order; junction bases with no gene match: 2. The CDR3 DNA reads TGCGCCAGCAGCTTCCCTAGCGGGAGCAATGAGCAGTTCTTC. As protein: CASSFPSGSNEQFF.

The chain joins TRBV2 to TRBJ2-4; D tentatively fits TRBD1 or TRBD2 (5 bases each). Germline loops: CDR1 SNHLY, CDR2 FYNNEI. The CDR3 is 16 residues long. V lost 6 bases and J 13 bases, leaving 28 bases between the germline ends. The CDR3 DNA follows: TGTGCCAGCAGCCCCTCCCCTTGGGTGTCAGGGAGAGGGCAGTACTTC. Its protein product is CASSPSPWVSGRGQYF.

The V call is TRBV20-1, the J call TRBJ2-7, with a weak D call TRBD1 (5 bases). This CDR3 has 13 amino acids. V dropped 1 base and J dropped 0 bases, with 7 bases sitting between them. The germline gives CDR1 DFQATT, CDR2 SNEGSKA (reference sequence). CDR3 protein: CSARVGPSYEQYF. DNA of the CDR3: TGCAGTGCTAGAGTGGGGCCCTCCTACGAGCAGTACTTC.

The gene calls are TRBV20-1 and TRBJ2-3; perhaps D is TRBD1 or TRBD2 (7 bases each). The ends were cut back, 1 base at V and 3 bases at J, with 17 bases in the middle. Germline V gene sequence: CDR1 DFQATT, CDR2 SNEGSKA (reference sequence). The CDR3 totals 16 residues. This CDR3 is CSARGDYPGGTDTQYF. The CDR3 nucleotides are TGCAGTGCTAGAGGGGACTACCCAGGGGGTACAGATACGCAGTATTTT.

The rearrangement uses TRBV5-1 and TRBJ2-5; D gene ambiguous. CDR3 length: 14 residues. Germline CDR1 SGHRS, CDR2 YFSETQ. Trimming stripped 0 bases from V and 2 bases from J, with 8 bases between. The CDR3 DNA sequence: TGCGCCAGCAGCTTGGAGCTTAGTCAAGAGACCCAGTACTTC. Its translation: CASSLELSQETQYF.